This T cell receptor (beta chain) was sequenced for a study of blood T cell repertoires in COVID-19. Overall study context: Specimens from acute and convalescent COVID-19 originated in the United States, Italy and Spain. T cells, B-cell-depleted T cells, or PBMCs supplied cDNA or gDNA.

Authors' analysis steps: Quantification of nucleated cells was approximated via reference gene primer amplification. The data were produced by immunoSEQ multiplex PCR, yet TCRdb's version contains in-frame clones alone and is incomplete. Clone size and the V and J calls come from that table; the DNA yielded D and trimming. Of approximately 230,000 clones listed, roughly 84% are singletons. The V and J ends lost 6 bases and 2 bases respectively, with 17 bases between them. The germline CDR1 and CDR2 sequences are GTSNPN and SVGIG (reference sequence). This CDR3 spans 14 amino acids. The source is a woman between 40 and 55 years old with active or convalescent COVID-19. This chain joins TRBV30 and TRBJ2-7; tentatively, D is TRBD2 (6 bases). Sequencing was done on a sample of peripheral blood. The CDR3 DNA reads TGTGCCTGTCGTACGGGGGTATCTCCCTACGAGCAGTACTTC. Amino acid sequence: CACRTGVSPYEQYF.